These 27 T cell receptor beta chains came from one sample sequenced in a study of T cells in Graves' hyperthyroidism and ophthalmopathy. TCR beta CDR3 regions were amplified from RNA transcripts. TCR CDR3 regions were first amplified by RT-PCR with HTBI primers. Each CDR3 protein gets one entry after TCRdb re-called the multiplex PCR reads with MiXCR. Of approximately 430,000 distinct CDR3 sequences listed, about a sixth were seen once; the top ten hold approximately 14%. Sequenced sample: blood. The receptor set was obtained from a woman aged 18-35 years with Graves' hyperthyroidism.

The DNA for the CDR3 is TGTGCCAGCAGCCGGGGCTGGGGACTAGCGTCGGGAGAGCAGTTCTTC. Amino acids: CASSRGWGLASGEQFF. V is TRBV9 and J is TRBJ2-1, with 10 bases lining up with TRBD2. Germline assignment: CDR1 SGDLS and CDR2 YYNGEE. The CDR3 extends over 16 amino acids. Trimming removed 4 bases from V and 10 bases from J; junction bases left unmatched: 14.

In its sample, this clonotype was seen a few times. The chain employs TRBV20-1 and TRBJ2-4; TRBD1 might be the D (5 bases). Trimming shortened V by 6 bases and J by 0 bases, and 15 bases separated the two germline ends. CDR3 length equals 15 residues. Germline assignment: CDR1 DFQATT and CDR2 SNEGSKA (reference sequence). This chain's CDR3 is CSATGAHLAKNIQYF. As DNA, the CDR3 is TGCAGTGCCACTGGGGCACATCTAGCCAAAAACATTCAGTACTTC.

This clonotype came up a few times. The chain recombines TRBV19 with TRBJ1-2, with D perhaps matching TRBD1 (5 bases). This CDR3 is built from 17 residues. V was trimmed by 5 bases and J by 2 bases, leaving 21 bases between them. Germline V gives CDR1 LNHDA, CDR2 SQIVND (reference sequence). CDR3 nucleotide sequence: TGTGCCAGTAGTCTTGGGGGACCCGGGGTCCGAAACTATGGCTACACCTTC. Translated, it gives CASSLGGPGVRNYGYTF.

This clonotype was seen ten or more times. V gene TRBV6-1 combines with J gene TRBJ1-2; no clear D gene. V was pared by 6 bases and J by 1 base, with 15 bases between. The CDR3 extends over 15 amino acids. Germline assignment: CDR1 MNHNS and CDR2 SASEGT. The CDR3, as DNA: TGTGCCAGCAGCCCTGACGGGGTGCATAACTATGGCTACACCTTC. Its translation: CASSPDGVHNYGYTF.

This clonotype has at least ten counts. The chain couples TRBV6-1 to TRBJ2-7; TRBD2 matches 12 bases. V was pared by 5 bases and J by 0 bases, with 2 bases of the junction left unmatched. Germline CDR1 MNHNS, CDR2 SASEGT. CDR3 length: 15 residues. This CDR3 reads CASSTSGGTSYEQYF. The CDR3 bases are TGTGCCAGCAGTACTAGCGGGGGGACCTCCTACGAGCAGTACTTC.

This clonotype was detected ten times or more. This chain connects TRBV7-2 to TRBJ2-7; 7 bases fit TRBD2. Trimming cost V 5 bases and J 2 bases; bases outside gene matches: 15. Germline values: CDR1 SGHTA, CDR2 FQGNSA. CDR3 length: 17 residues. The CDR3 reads CASSPWGVAGVPYEQYF. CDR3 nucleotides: TGTGCCAGCAGCCCCTGGGGGGTCGCGGGAGTCCCCTACGAGCAGTACTTC.

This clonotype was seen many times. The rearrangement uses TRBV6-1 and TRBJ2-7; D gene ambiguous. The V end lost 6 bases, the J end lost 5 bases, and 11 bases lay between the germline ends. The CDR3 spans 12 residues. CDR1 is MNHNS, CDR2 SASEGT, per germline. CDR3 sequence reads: CASSGRPDEQYF. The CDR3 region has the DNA TGTGCCAGCAGCGGACGACCGGACGAGCAGTACTTC.

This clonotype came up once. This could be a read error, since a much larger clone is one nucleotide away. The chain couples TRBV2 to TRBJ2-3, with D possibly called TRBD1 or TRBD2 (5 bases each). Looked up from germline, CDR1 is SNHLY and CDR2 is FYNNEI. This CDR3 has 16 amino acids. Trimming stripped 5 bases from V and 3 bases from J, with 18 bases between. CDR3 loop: CASSLQASLRTDTQYF. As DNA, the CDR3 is TGTGCCAGCAGTTTACAGGCTAGCCTGCGAACAGATACGCAGTATTTT.

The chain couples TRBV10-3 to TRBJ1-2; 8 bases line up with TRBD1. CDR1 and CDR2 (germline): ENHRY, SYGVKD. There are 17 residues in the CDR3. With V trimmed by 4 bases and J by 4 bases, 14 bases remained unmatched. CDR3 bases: TGTGCCATCAGTGTCTTGGACAGGGACAGCTTCGGCTATGGCTACACCTTC. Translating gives CAISVLDRDSFGYGYTF.

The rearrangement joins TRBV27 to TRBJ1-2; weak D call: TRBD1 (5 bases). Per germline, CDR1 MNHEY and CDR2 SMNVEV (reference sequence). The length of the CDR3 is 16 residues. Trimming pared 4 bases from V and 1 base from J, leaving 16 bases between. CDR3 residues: CASSSRSGQLNYGYTF. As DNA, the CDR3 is TGTGCCAGCAGTTCCAGATCAGGGCAGCTTAACTATGGCTACACCTTC.

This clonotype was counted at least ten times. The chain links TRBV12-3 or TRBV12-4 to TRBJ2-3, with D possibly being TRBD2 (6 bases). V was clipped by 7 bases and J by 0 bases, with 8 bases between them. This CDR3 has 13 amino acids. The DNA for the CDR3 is TGTGCCAGCAACCTAGCGAGCACAGATACGCAGTATTTT. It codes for CASNLASTDTQYF.

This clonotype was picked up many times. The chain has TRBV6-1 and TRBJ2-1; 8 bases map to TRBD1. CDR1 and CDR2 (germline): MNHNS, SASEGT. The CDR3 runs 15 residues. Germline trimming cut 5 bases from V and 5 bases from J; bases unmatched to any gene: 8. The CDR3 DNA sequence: TGTGCCAGCAGTCTCAGACAGGGGCTGCACAATGAGCAGTTCTTC. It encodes CASSLRQGLHNEQFF.

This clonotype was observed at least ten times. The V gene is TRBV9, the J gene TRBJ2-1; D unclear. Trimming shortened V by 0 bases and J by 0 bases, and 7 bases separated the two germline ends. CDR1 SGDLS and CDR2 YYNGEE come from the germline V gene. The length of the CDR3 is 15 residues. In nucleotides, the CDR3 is TGTGCCAGCAGCGTAGGGCCAGGCTCCTACAATGAGCAGTTCTTC. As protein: CASSVGPGSYNEQFF.

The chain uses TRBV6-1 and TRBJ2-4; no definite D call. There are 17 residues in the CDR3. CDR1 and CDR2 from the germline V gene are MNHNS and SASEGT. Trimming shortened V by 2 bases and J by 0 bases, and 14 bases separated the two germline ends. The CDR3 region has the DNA TGTGCCAGCAGTGAAATGGTGGGGATACTAGCCAAAAACATTCAGTACTTC. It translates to CASSEMVGILAKNIQYF.

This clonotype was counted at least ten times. CDR3: CASSLANLAGGPGNTQYF. CDR3 sequence (DNA): TGTGCCAGCAGCTTAGCGAATCTAGCGGGAGGACCAGGGAATACGCAGTATTTT. V is TRBV7-9 and J is TRBJ2-3, with TRBD2 matching over 11 bases. Germline-derived CDR1 and CDR2 are SEHNR and FQNEAQ (reference sequence). With 0 bases clipped from V and 7 bases from J, the junction kept 12 bases outside the gene matches. CDR3 length equals 18 residues.

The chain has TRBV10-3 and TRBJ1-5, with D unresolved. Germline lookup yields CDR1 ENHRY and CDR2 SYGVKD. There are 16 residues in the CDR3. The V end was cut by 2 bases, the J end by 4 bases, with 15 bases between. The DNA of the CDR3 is TGTGCCATCAGTGAGGGGAGACGGGGAGGTAATCAGCCCCAGCATTTT. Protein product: CAISEGRRGGNQPQHF.

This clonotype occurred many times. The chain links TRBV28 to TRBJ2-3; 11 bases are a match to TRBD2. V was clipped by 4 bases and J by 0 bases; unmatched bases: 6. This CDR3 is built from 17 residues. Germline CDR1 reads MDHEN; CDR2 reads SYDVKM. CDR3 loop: CASSSGLADQSTDTQYF. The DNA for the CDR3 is TGTGCCAGCAGTTCGGGACTAGCGGACCAGAGCACAGATACGCAGTATTTT.

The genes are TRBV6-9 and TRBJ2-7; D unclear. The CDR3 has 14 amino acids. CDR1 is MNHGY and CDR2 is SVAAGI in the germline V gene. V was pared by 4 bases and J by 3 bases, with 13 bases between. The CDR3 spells CASSFSGPDYEQYF. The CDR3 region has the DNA TGTGCCAGCAGTTTTTCAGGTCCTGACTACGAGCAGTACTTC.

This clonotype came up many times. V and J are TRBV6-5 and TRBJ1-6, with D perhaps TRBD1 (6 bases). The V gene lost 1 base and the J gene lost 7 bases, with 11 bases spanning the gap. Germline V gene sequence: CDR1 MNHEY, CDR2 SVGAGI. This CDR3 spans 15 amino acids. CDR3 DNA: TGTGCCAGCAGTTACTATCAGGGGCGGAATTCACCCCTCCACTTT. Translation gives CASSYYQGRNSPLHF.

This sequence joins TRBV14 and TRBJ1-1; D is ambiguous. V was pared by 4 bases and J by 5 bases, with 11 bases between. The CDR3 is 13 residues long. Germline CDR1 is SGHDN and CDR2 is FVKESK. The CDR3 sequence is CASSPRLSTEAFF. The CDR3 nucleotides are TGTGCCAGCAGCCCCCGTTTGTCGACTGAAGCTTTCTTT.

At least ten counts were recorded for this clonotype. CDR3 sequence (DNA): TGTGCCAGCAGTGTTGGAGTTTTGCTGGAGACCCAGTACTTC. Amino acids: CASSVGVLLETQYF. This chain uses TRBV28 with TRBJ2-5; D is unresolved. With 5 bases removed from V and 5 bases from J, the gap between germline ends came to 15 bases. The germline V gene encodes CDR1 MDHEN and CDR2 SYDVKM. This CDR3 is 14 amino acids long.

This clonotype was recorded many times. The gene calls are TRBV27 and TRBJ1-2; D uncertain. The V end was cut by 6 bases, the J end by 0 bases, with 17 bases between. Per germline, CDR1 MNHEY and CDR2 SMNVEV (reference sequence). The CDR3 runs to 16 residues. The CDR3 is CASRTTRTDPNYGYTF. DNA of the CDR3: TGTGCCAGCAGGACTACGAGGACGGACCCTAACTATGGCTACACCTTC.

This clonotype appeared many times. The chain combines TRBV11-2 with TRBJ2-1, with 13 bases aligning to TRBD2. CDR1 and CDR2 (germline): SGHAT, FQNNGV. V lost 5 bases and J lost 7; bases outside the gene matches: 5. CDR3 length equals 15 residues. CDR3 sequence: CASSRGLAGVNEQFF. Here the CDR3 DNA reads TGTGCCAGCAGCCGCGGACTAGCGGGAGTAAATGAGCAGTTCTTC.

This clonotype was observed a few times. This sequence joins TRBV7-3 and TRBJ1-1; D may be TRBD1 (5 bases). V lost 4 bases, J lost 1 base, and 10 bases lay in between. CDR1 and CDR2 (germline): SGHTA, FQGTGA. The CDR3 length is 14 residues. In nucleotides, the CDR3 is TGTGCCAGCAGCTCTTGGGGCTCGAACACTGAAGCTTTCTTT. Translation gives CASSSWGSNTEAFF.

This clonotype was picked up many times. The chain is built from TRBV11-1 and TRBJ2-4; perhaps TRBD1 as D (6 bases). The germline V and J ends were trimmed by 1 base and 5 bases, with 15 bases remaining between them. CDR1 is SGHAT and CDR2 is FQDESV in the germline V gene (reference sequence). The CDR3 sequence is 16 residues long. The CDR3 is CASSLGGHPRENIQYF. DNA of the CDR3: TGTGCCAGCAGCTTAGGGGGACACCCACGGGAAAACATTCAGTACTTC.

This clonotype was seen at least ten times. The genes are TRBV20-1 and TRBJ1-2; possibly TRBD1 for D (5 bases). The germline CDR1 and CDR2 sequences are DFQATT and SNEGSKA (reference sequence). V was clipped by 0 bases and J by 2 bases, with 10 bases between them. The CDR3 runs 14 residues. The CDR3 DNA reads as TGCAGTGCTAGAGACCGCGGGGGGAACTATGGCTACACCTTC. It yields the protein CSARDRGGNYGYTF.

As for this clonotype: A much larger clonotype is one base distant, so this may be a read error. CDR3 amino acids: CAGRASMNTEAFF. The CDR3 bases are TGTGCCGGCAGAGCCAGCATGAACACTGAAGCTTTCTTT. V and J are TRBV27 and TRBJ1-1; no definite D call. The CDR3 runs 13 residues. CDR1 and CDR2 (germline): MNHEY, SMNVEV (reference sequence).